This record covers a single T cell receptor beta chain. Its antigen specificity is not known. No clone much larger than this one lies a single base away; base qualities are absent. The time point label corresponds to: cycle 2 day 1 (C2D1) of nivolumab. Every trial patient had relapsed after autologous stem cell transplantation, and cohorts A, B and C differed in prior brentuximab vedotin exposure. A total of fewer than 70 patients with relapsed/refractory classical Hodgkin lymphoma made up the trial cohort, and each patient's best overall response was complete response, partial response or progressive disease. Single-agent nivolumab was administered to trial patients in the multi-cohort phase II CheckMate 205 trial. An independent review committee assessed best overall response by applying the 2007 International Working Group response criteria. Trial PBMCs were collected immediately before nivolumab initiation (C1D1) and during therapy at cycle 2 day 1 and cycle 4 day 1. Peripheral blood was collected in 8 mL Vacutainer Cell Preparation Tubes, from which PBMCs were isolated by centrifugation and then cryopreserved.

The sample originates from a study of PD-1 blockade in classical Hodgkin lymphoma (dated by TCRdb to the early 2020s). Broadly, across the study: Nivolumab dosing was 3 mg/kg intravenously every 2 weeks, continuing until either disease progression or unacceptable toxicity. To define a peripheral blood immune signature of response to PD-1 blockade in classical Hodgkin lymphoma, the study combined TCR beta sequencing with CyTOF. Results and caveats for the whole study, not just this receptor: A significant rise by C4D1 was seen in CD4+ but not CD8+ TCR diversity (p=0.0027 vs p=0.16), with the rise being most apparent in complete responders (p=0.02). Only a single clinical trial cohort was studied, and what caused the repertoire differences, possibly disease activity or prior therapy, remained undefined. Trial patients achieving complete response had baseline diversity similar to newly diagnosed patients, whereas partial responders and progressors had significantly lower diversity. Lower diversity was seen in patients whose nivolumab began less than 1 year after ASCT, and these patients were left out of later analyses so that immune reconstitution would not confound the results. Baseline TCR diversity was reported to be lower in newly diagnosed patients than in healthy donors, and even lower in relapsed/refractory patients.

The Qiagen DNeasy kit was used to extract genomic DNA both from unsorted PBMCs and from the negatively selected CD4+ and CD8+ fractions. TCR beta CDR3 regions were amplified by immunoSEQ multiplex PCR using primers annealing to V and J segments. A synthetic immune receptor repertoire was used to minimize amplification bias, and any residual bias was removed computationally once sequencing was done. The original methods were these. Repertoire diversity was quantified as the Shannon entropy index using custom Python scripts. Unsorted, CD4+ and CD8+ repertoires were examined separately, except in combined analyses, for which CD4+ and CD8+ sequences were merged in silico. Clonal expansion was defined as at least a 2-fold frequency increase after treatment relative to C1D1, with a pseudocount of 0.5 for undetected baseline clones. Singleton clones were defined as clones with 0 or 1 copy at C1D1, and non-singleton clones were defined as clones with 2 or more copies. Clones expanded in unsorted samples were labelled as CD4+, CD8+ or unknown by matching protein sequences in sorted samples from the same patient. Diversity changes from C1D1 to C4D1 were tested in paired samples using Wilcoxon tests. TCRdb's version of the immuneACCESS table is confined to in-frame rearrangements and falls short of the full clone set. An unresolved V gene accounts for under half of the shortfall where checked; the remainder is of unknown origin. The DNA was the basis for D and trimming; V, J and clone size are from that table. The sample table lists 95,000 to 100,000 clones, more than 85% of them with a count of one. The biggest ten clones account for under 8% of the sample.

The CDR3, cysteine through phenylalanine, is 14 amino acids long. The retained sequence is limited to the CDR3, 42 bases, with the frame set at the first base. According to the germline V gene (reference sequence), CDR1 reads MNHNY and CDR2 reads SVGAGI. V drops 5 bases and J drops 4 bases, leaving 14 bases in between. The TCR comes from a human donor with classical Hodgkin lymphoma. The sample was peripheral blood mononuclear cells (PBMCs), taken before the second cycle of nivolumab. The chain uses TRBV6-6 and TRBJ1-2, with the D gene not confidently named. This receptor carries the CDR3 CASSVRMGFYGYTF. The DNA sequence follows: TGTGCCAGCAGTGTCCGTATGGGGTTCTATGGCTACACCTTC.